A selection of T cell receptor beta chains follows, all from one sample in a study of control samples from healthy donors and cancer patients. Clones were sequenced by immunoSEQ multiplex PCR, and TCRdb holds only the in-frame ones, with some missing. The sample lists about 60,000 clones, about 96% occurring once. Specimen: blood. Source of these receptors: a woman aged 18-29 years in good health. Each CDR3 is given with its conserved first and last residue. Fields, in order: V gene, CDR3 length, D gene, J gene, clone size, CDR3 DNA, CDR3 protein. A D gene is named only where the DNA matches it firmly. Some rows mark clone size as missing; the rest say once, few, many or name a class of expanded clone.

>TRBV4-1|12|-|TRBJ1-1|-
TGCGCCAGCAGCCACATTACAGGTGAAGCTTTCTTT
CASSHITGEAFF
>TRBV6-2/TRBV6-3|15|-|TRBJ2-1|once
TGTGCCAGCAGTTACCGGGGGAGAGTGGGTTATGAGCAGTTCTTC
CASSYRGRVGYEQFF
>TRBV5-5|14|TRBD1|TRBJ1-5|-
TGTGCCAGCAGCGCACCAGGGACAGAGCAGCCCCAGCATTTT
CASSAPGTEQPQHF
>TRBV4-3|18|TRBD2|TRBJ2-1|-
TGCGCCAGCAGCCAAGAAATGGCAACGCTAGCGGGGGTCAATGAGCAGTTCTTC
CASSQEMATLAGVNEQFF
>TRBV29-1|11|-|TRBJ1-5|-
TGCAGCGTTGGGACTGGACAGCCCCAGCATTTT
CSVGTGQPQHF
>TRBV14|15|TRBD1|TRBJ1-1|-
TGTGCCAGCAGCCAATTGGAGACAGGGCCGTCTGAAGCTTTCTTT
CASSQLETGPSEAFF
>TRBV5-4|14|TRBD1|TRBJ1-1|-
TGTGCCAGCAGCCCCGGGGACAGGGCAACTGAAGCTTTCTTT
CASSPGDRATEAFF
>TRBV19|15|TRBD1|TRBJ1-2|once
TGTGCCAGCCGCCTTCGGACAGGGGGTAACTATGGCTACACCTTC
CASRLRTGGNYGYTF
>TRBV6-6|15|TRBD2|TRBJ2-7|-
TGTGCCAGCAGGATTCTAGCGGGGTCCTCCTACGAGCAGTACTTC
CASRILAGSSYEQYF
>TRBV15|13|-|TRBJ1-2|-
TGTGCCACCAGTTCACGGGGGGGAGGTGGCTACACCTTC
CATSSRGGGGYTF
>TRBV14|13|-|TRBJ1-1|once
TGTGCCAGCGCGGCGATGCTGGGCACTGAAGCTTTCTTT
CASAAMLGTEAFF
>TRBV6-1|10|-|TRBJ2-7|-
TGTGCCAGCAGTGACCGCGAGCAGTACTTC
CASSDREQYF
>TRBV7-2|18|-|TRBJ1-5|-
TGTGCCAGCAGCCCAGGGGACCGTAAACAATTTAGCAATCAGCCCCAGCATTTT
CASSPGDRKQFSNQPQHF
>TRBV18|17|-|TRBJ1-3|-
TGTGCCAGCTCACCACCTCAGACACCCATCTCTGGAAACACCATATATTTT
CASSPPQTPISGNTIYF
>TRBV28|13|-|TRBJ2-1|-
TGTGCCAGCTATTCAGGGCTGAACAATGAGCAGTTCTTC
CASYSGLNNEQFF
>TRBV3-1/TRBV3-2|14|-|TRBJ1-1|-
TGTGCCAGCAGCCCTCTTGTTATGAACACTGAAGCTTTCTTT
CASSPLVMNTEAFF
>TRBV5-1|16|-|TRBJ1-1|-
TGCGCCAGCAGCTTCACCCCGGGCGTCACAGCAACTGAAGCTTTCTTT
CASSFTPGVTATEAFF
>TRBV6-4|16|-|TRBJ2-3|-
TGTGCCAGCTCAGACAGGCCCGCACCTAGCACAGATACGCAGTATTTT
CASSDRPAPSTDTQYF
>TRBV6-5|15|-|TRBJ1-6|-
TGTGCCAGCAGTTACTCGTCAGGGGAAGCATCACCCCTCCACTTT
CASSYSSGEASPLHF
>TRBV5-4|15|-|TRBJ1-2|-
TGTGCCAGCAGCCCCGACAGGAACTCTAACTATGGCTACACCTTC
CASSPDRNSNYGYTF
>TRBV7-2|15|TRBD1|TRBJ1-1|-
TGTGCCAGCAGCTTCGCCGGGACAGGGGCCCCTGAAGCTTTCTTT
CASSFAGTGAPEAFF
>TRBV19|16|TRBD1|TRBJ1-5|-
TGTGCCAGTAGTATCGTCGGACAGGCTAACAATCAGCCCCAGCATTTT
CASSIVGQANNQPQHF
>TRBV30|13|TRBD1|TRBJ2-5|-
TGTGCCTGGGGGAGACAGGGACAAGAGACCCAGTACTTC
CAWGRQGQETQYF
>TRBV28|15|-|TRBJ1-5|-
TGTGCCAGCTCCTCACCTCAGGGGACGGGTCAGCCCCAGCATTTT
CASSSPQGTGQPQHF
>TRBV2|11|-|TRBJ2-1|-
TGTGCCAGCAGTGAGGTGGGAATTCAGTTCTTC
CASSEVGIQFF